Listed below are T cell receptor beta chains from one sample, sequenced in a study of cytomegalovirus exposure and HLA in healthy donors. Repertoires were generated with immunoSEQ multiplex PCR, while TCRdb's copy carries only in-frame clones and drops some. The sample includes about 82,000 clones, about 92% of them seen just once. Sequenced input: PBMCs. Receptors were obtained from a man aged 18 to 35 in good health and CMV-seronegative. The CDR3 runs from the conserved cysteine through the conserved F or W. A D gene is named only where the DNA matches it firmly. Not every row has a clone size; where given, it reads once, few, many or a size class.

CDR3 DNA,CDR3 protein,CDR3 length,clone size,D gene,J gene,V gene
TGTGCCAGCAGTTTAACAGGTCTTTCGAATGAAAAACTGTTTTTT,CASSLTGLSNEKLFF,15,.,.,TRBJ1-4,TRBV6-5
TGTGCCAGCAGGAGGGGGCCTCTTGAAGCTTTCTTT,CASRRGPLEAFF,12,.,TRBD1,TRBJ1-1,TRBV28
TGTGCCAGCAGCTTAAATGGGGCAGGTCGTCCCTATGGCTACACCTTC,CASSLNGAGRPYGYTF,16,.,.,TRBJ1-2,TRBV11-2
TGTGCCAGCAGCTCAAAGAACACTGAAGCTTTCTTT,CASSSKNTEAFF,12,.,.,TRBJ1-1,TRBV7-2
TGCGCCAGCAGTCGAGGACTAGCGGGGGCCGGCGAGCAGTACTTC,CASSRGLAGAGEQYF,15,.,TRBD2,TRBJ2-7,TRBV4-1
TGCGCCAGCAGTAGGGGACAGGATGGAAACACCATATATTTT,CASSRGQDGNTIYF,14,.,TRBD1,TRBJ1-3,TRBV10-2
TGTGCCAGCAGTCAGACAGTCTCTAACTATGGCTACACCTTC,CASSQTVSNYGYTF,14,.,.,TRBJ1-2,TRBV28
TGTGCCAGCAAGTATCAGGGGGTGTACACAGATACGCAGTATTTT,CASKYQGVYTDTQYF,15,once,TRBD1,TRBJ2-3,TRBV5-4
TGCGCCAGCAGCTTGGGGGCGGGGGAGGGCCGGGCGAACACTGAAGCTTTCTTT,CASSLGAGEGRANTEAFF,18,.,.,TRBJ1-1,TRBV5-1
TGCGCCAGCAGCCCAGAGACGAGGCTGTCCTATGGCTACACCTTC,CASSPETRLSYGYTF,15,once,.,TRBJ1-2,TRBV4-1
TGTGCCAGCAGCTTGGCACAGGCGGGGGGGTATGAGCAGTTCTTC,CASSLAQAGGYEQFF,15,.,TRBD2,TRBJ2-1,TRBV5-4
TGTGCCAGCAGTGTGGGGCGGGGGCCTTCCTACGAGCAGTACTTC,CASSVGRGPSYEQYF,15,.,.,TRBJ2-7,TRBV2
TGCGCCAGCAGCCGCTTAGGAGGCCGGCAAGAGACCCAGTACTTC,CASSRLGGRQETQYF,15,.,.,TRBJ2-5,TRBV5-1
TGCGCCAGCAGCCAAGAGGGGACAAGACTAAATTCACCCCTCCACTTT,CASSQEGTRLNSPLHF,16,.,.,TRBJ1-6,TRBV4-1
TGTGCCAGCTCACCATACTTAGAGGCGGGATACACAGATACGCAGTATTTT,CASSPYLEAGYTDTQYF,17,once,.,TRBJ2-3,TRBV18
TGTGCCAGCAGTTTTCCGAGCGGCGAAAAACTGTTTTTT,CASSFPSGEKLFF,13,.,.,TRBJ1-4,TRBV28
TGTGCCAGCAGTGACTTTGGGGGGGAGGGTGAGCAGTTCTTC,CASSDFGGEGEQFF,14,.,TRBD2,TRBJ2-1,TRBV6-4
TGTGCCAGCAGCCTGAGAACAGGGGACACCGGGGAGCTGTTTTTT,CASSLRTGDTGELFF,15,.,TRBD1,TRBJ2-2,TRBV6-5
TGTGCCAGCAGCGTAGCGGCGGGCCTCACAGATACGCAGTATTTT,CASSVAAGLTDTQYF,15,.,.,TRBJ2-3,TRBV9
TGTGCCAGCAGCCCCCCCGGGGGGGAGAACACCGGGGAGCTGTTTTTT,CASSPPGGENTGELFF,16,once,TRBD2,TRBJ2-2,TRBV27
TGTGCCTTAAAGGGACTAGCGGGAGAAACCGGGGAGCTGTTTTTT,CALKGLAGETGELFF,15,few,TRBD2,TRBJ2-2,TRBV30
TGTGCTAGTGGTTTGTGGGGGGGTTACGGCTACACCTTC,CASGLWGGYGYTF,13,.,.,TRBJ1-2,TRBV12-5
TGCGCCAGCAGCTTGGGCGTAGGAGGGGCCCACGAGCAGTACTTC,CASSLGVGGAHEQYF,15,.,.,TRBJ2-7,TRBV5-1
TGTGCCAGCAGCTTGAAGACTAGCGGGATAAACACCGGGGAGCTGTTTTTT,CASSLKTSGINTGELFF,17,.,TRBD2,TRBJ2-2,TRBV5-4
TGTGCCCGTATCGACAGGGGGGGGCGCTATGGCTACACCTTC,CARIDRGGRYGYTF,14,.,.,TRBJ1-2,TRBV21-1
TGTGCCAGCAGCGAGGGACAGTCTCCTATCTCACGAATGTATGGCTACACCTTC,CASSEGQSPISRMYGYTF,18,.,TRBD1,TRBJ1-2,TRBV7-9
TGTGCCAGCAGCTCACAGGTGGGCTTCTACGAGCAGTACTTC,CASSSQVGFYEQYF,14,.,.,TRBJ2-7,TRBV11-3
TGTGCCAGCAGCTTAGACGAGAACTATGGCTACACCTTC,CASSLDENYGYTF,13,.,.,TRBJ1-2,TRBV7-2
TGTGCCAGCTCACCAGGGCAGATCGTCTATGGCTACACCTTC,CASSPGQIVYGYTF,14,once,.,TRBJ1-2,TRBV18
TGTGCCAGCAGAACCGGGACACTTAATGAAAAACTGTTTTTT,CASRTGTLNEKLFF,14,.,.,TRBJ1-4,TRBV6-1
TGTGCCAGCAGGGGCCAGGGGGCAGGGGCCGGGGAGCTGTTTTTT,CASRGQGAGAGELFF,15,.,TRBD1,TRBJ2-2,TRBV6-5
TGTGCCAGCAGAGCACTCTCAGGGGGCTCCAGATCAACTAATGAAAAACTGTTTTTT,CASRALSGGSRSTNEKLFF,19,.,.,TRBJ1-4,TRBV21-1
TGTGCCACGGGGCGGGAGACAAGAAAACAAGAGACCCAGTACTTC,CATGRETRKQETQYF,15,.,TRBD2,TRBJ2-5,TRBV2
TGTGCCAGCAGTTTATCTAAGCGAGGCACTGAAGCTTTCTTT,CASSLSKRGTEAFF,14,.,.,TRBJ1-1,TRBV27
TGTGCCAGCAGTACCTTGCCGGGTTCTAATCAGCCCCAGCATTTT,CASSTLPGSNQPQHF,15,.,.,TRBJ1-5,TRBV6-6
TGTGCCAGCAGCTTGACAGGGGGAGGCGAGACCCAGTACTTC,CASSLTGGGETQYF,14,.,TRBD1,TRBJ2-5,TRBV5-8
TGTGCCAGCAGCTTAGGTTCTCGACAGGGACTTTACAATGAGCAGTTCTTC,CASSLGSRQGLYNEQFF,17,.,.,TRBJ2-1,TRBV11-1
TGTGCCAGCAGTGAATACCCCCGGGACAGGGGCAGTGGCGAGCAGTACTTC,CASSEYPRDRGSGEQYF,17,.,TRBD1,TRBJ2-7,TRBV25-1
TGTGCCAGCAACAGGAACACTGAAGCTTTCTTT,CASNRNTEAFF,11,.,.,TRBJ1-1,TRBV6-1
TGCGCCAGCAGCCAAGACCCAGGTGGCGCAGCTGGCTACACCTTC,CASSQDPGGAAGYTF,15,.,.,TRBJ1-2,TRBV4-1
TGTGCCTGGAGTCCTCGACAGGGGGGCGAGCAGTACTTC,CAWSPRQGGEQYF,13,.,TRBD1,TRBJ2-7,TRBV30
TGTGCCAGCAGTTCGGCGGGAGCGGGGGAGACCCAGTACTTC,CASSSAGAGETQYF,14,.,TRBD2,TRBJ2-5,TRBV28